Each of the 26 T cell receptor beta chains below was sequenced from the same sample in a study of CD8 T cells in Susac syndrome. Reverse transcription of roughly 0.5 to 1 ug RNA was performed with random hexamers. Using its own MiXCR run on the immunoSEQ multiplex PCR reads, TCRdb lists one record per CDR3 protein. The sample carries 200,000 or so distinct CDR3 sequences, roughly nine tenths recorded once. Sequenced sample: CD8+ T cells from PBMCs. The receptor source for this set is a human donor with multiple sclerosis.

The chain employs TRBV7-2 and TRBJ2-5; D not resolved. V was shortened by 2 bases and J by 5 bases, with 12 bases between the two germline ends. The CDR3 extends over 14 amino acids. Germline CDR1 and CDR2: SGHTA and FQGNSA. CDR3 sequence reads: CASSLSVGGETQYF. CDR3 DNA: TGTGCCAGCAGCTTAAGCGTGGGCGGCGAGACCCAGTACTTC.

This chain connects TRBV7-9 to TRBJ2-2, with D maybe TRBD2 (7 bases). V lost 4 bases to trimming and J lost 6 bases, with 15 bases between them. The CDR3 extends over 15 amino acids. Per the germline V gene, CDR1 is SEHNR and CDR2 is FQNEAQ (reference sequence). This CDR3 is CASSSPRGAPGELFF. CDR3 nucleotide sequence: TGTGCCAGCAGCTCACCTCGGGGGGCCCCCGGGGAGCTGTTTTTT.

The chain links TRBV7-9 to TRBJ2-7, with D possibly TRBD1 on 5 matching bases. Between the trimmed V and J ends, which lost 8 bases and 3 bases, there was a span of 17 bases. The CDR3 runs to 14 residues. Germline V lookup: CDR1 SEHNR, CDR2 FQNEAQ (reference sequence). The CDR3 sequence: CASVQDTDHYEQYF. CDR3 DNA: TGTGCCAGCGTCCAGGACACCGACCACTACGAGCAGTACTTC. Supplemented by reference TRBV7-9 and TRBJ2-7, the full variable domain reads DTGVSQNPRHKITKRGQNVTFRCDPISEHNRLYWYRQTLGQGPEFLTYFQNEAQLEKSRLLSDRFSAERPKGSFSTLEIQRTEQGDSAMYLCASVQDTDHYEQYFGPGTRLTVT.

The genes are TRBV7-2 and TRBJ1-3; D uncertain. V lost 1 base and J 0 bases, leaving 16 bases between the germline ends. Germline V lookup: CDR1 SGHTA, CDR2 FQGNSA. The CDR3 runs to 18 residues. In nucleotides, the CDR3 is TGTGCCAGCAGCTTAGAATCTTACGGGTTGAGCTCTGGAAACACCATATATTTT. It translates to CASSLESYGLSSGNTIYF.

This clonotype was seen a single time. The junction departs from the called germline gene at one end, perhaps through a read error. The J gene is TRBJ1-1, the V gene TRBV29-1; tentatively, D is TRBD1 (5 bases). From germline, CDR1 is SQVTM and CDR2 ANQGSEA. The CDR3 runs 13 residues. The CDR3 loop is CSSREGMNTKAFF. The CDR3 region has the DNA TGCAGCTCGCGGGAGGGGATGAACACTAAAGCTTTCTTT.

The J gene is TRBJ1-1, the V gene TRBV30; D may be TRBD1 (6 bases). V was shortened by 8 bases and J by 5 bases, with 15 bases between the two germline ends. The CDR3 consists of 12 residues. Germline lookup yields CDR1 GTSNPN and CDR2 SVGIG (reference sequence). The CDR3 sequence: CAGGASRTEAFF. The CDR3 DNA is TGTGCCGGGGGGGCCAGTCGAACTGAAGCTTTCTTT.

The chain employs TRBV12-3 or TRBV12-4 and TRBJ2-4, with 9 bases identical to TRBD1. The junction had 14 bases not matched to a gene; V was cut back by 3 bases and J by 2 bases. This CDR3 region has 19 residues. The CDR3 loop reads CASSFARDRVPHSKNIQYF. Written as DNA, the CDR3 is TGTGCCAGCAGTTTCGCCCGGGACAGGGTCCCCCATTCCAAAAACATTCAGTACTTC.

The J gene is TRBJ2-1, the V gene TRBV7-8; 13 bases align to TRBD2. The germline CDR1 and CDR2 sequences are SGHVS and FQNEAQ. The CDR3 loop spans 18 amino acids. J was trimmed by 5 bases and V by 0 bases; bases with no gene match: 7. The CDR3 DNA follows: TGTGCCAGCAGCTTAGCGCCGGGACTAGCGGGGCCAAACAATGAGCAGTTCTTC. Translated, it gives CASSLAPGLAGPNNEQFF. Together with reference TRBV7-8 and TRBJ2-1, the CDR3 gives the full variable domain: GAGVSQSPRYKVAKRGQDVALRCDPISGHVSLFWYQQALGQGPEFLTYFQNEAQLDKSGLPSDRFFAERPEGSVSTLKIQRTQQEDSAVYLCASSLAPGLAGPNNEQFFGPGTRLTVL.

The rearrangement uses TRBV7-9 and TRBJ1-3; 9 bases match TRBD1. V lost 5 bases, J lost 1 base, and 6 bases stayed unmatched. CDR3 length: 16 residues. Germline V gene data show CDR1 as SEHNR and CDR2 as FQNEAQ (reference sequence). The CDR3 region is CASSAGTGRSGNTIYF. The CDR3 region has the DNA TGTGCCAGCAGCGCTGGGACAGGGAGGTCTGGAAACACCATATATTTT.

The chain employs TRBV4-3 and TRBJ2-3, with 11 positions matching TRBD1. CDR3 size: 18 residues. CDR1 LGHNA and CDR2 YSLEER come from the germline V gene. V lost 3 bases, J lost 4 bases, and 12 bases stayed unmatched. The CDR3 reads CASSHGPGTGGYPDTQYF. Written as DNA, the CDR3 is TGCGCCAGCAGCCACGGACCCGGGACAGGGGGTTACCCAGATACGCAGTATTTT.

This clonotype occurred once. The chain combines TRBV4-1 with TRBJ1-1; 8 positions match TRBD1. The germline V gene has CDR1 MGHRA and CDR2 YSYEKL. J gave up 3 bases and V 1 base, and 7 bases lay outside the gene matches. The CDR3 is 16 residues long. Here the CDR3 DNA reads TGCGCCAGCAGCCAAGGGGCAGGGGGCACGGACACTGAAGCTTTCTTT. Translation: CASSQGAGGTDTEAFF.

This rearrangement joins TRBV4-1 to TRBJ1-2; D not certain. Looked up from germline, CDR1 is MGHRA and CDR2 is YSYEKL. The V end was cut by 1 base, the J end by 4 bases, with 7 bases between. The CDR3 is 13 amino acids. The CDR3: CASSQVGGYGYTF. The CDR3, as DNA: TGCGCCAGCAGCCAAGTTGGCGGCTATGGCTACACCTTC.

DNA of the CDR3: TGTGCCAGCAGCCCTGGATCAGGAGTTCGGGGGAACGAGCAGTACTTC. It specifies CASSPGSGVRGNEQYF. This rearrangement joins TRBV9 to TRBJ2-7; possible D gene TRBD2, 6 bases. Germline CDR1 SGDLS, CDR2 YYNGEE. Trimming removed 4 bases at V and 5 bases at J, with 22 bases between. CDR3 length: 16 amino acids.

CDR3 protein: CATSNAGATEAFF. The CDR3 DNA reads TGTGCCACCAGCAACGCGGGTGCAACTGAAGCTTTCTTT. This sequence joins TRBV15 and TRBJ1-1; no clear D gene. The CDR3 runs 13 residues. V gave up 4 bases and J gave up 5 bases, with 11 bases separating them. Germline V gives CDR1 LNHNV, CDR2 YYDKDF (reference sequence).

The V and J genes are TRBV2 and TRBJ2-5; 12 bases align to TRBD2. The ends lost 10 bases at V and 9 bases at J; junction bases unmatched: 12. The CDR3 runs 14 residues. Germline V gene data show CDR1 as SNHLY and CDR2 as FYNNEI. CDR3 residues: CATERTSGEEAQYF. The CDR3 nucleotides read TGTGCCACGGAAAGGACTAGCGGGGAGGAGGCCCAGTACTTC.

This clonotype was detected only once. J is TRBJ2-1 and V is TRBV4-1; TRBD2 aligns across 10 bases. CDR1 is MGHRA, CDR2 YSYEKL, per germline. J gave up 2 bases and V 6 bases, and 4 bases lay outside the gene matches. The CDR3 is 15 amino acids. The CDR3 spells CASSLGLAPYNEQFF. CDR3 DNA: TGCGCCAGCAGTCTGGGACTAGCGCCCTACAATGAGCAGTTCTTC.

This clonotype has just one count. The chain is built from TRBV3-1 and TRBJ2-5; 9 bases align to TRBD1. Germline V gene data show CDR1 as LGHDT and CDR2 as YNNKEL (reference sequence). V was clipped by 4 bases and J by 5 bases; unmatched bases: 17. The CDR3 runs 18 residues. CDR3 sequence (DNA): TGTGCCAGCAGCCCCCAAGGGCCAACCGGGACAGGGCTCGAGACCCAGTACTTC. The encoded protein is CASSPQGPTGTGLETQYF.

The chain is built from TRBV27 and TRBJ2-7, with TRBD1 matching 10 bases. The CDR3 contains 14 residues. Germline assignment: CDR1 MNHEY and CDR2 SMNVEV (reference sequence). J was trimmed by 2 bases and V by 6 bases; bases with no gene match: 4. The CDR3 DNA follows: TGTGCCAGCAGAACGACAGGGGGCCCCTACGAGCAGTACTTC. Its translation: CASRTTGGPYEQYF.

CDR3 sequence (DNA): TGTGCCCTAACCGCGGACAGGTCCCCCTACGAGCAGTACTTC. This translates into CALTADRSPYEQYF. J is TRBJ2-7 and V is TRBV30, with 7 bases that match TRBD1. Per germline, CDR1 GTSNPN and CDR2 SVGIG (reference sequence). The CDR3 extends over 14 amino acids. V was clipped by 8 bases and J by 2 bases; unmatched bases: 12.

The V gene is TRBV29-1, the J gene TRBJ2-5, with TRBD1 identical over 7 bases. This CDR3 contains 15 residues. Germline V gene sequence: CDR1 SQVTM, CDR2 ANQGSEA. Trimming cost V 0 bases and J 4 bases; bases outside gene matches: 8. The CDR3 sequence is CSVEDHDREGETQYF. The CDR3, as DNA: TGCAGCGTTGAAGATCACGACAGGGAAGGAGAGACCCAGTACTTC.

The chain links TRBV4-2 to TRBJ2-7, with D maybe TRBD1 (6 bases). Germline CDR1 reads LGHNA; CDR2 reads YNFKEQ. Trimming removed 2 bases from V and 3 bases from J, with 14 bases in between. The CDR3 is 15 amino acids. CDR3 DNA: TGTGCCAGCAGCCAAAAGTTAGGACAGAGCTACGAGCAGTACTTC. It encodes CASSQKLGQSYEQYF.

V usage is TRBV20-1 and J usage is TRBJ1-3; D remains ambiguous. The V end was cut by 3 bases, the J end by 2 bases, with 11 bases between. The CDR3 runs to 14 residues. Per the germline V gene, CDR1 is DFQATT and CDR2 is SNEGSKA (reference sequence). CDR3 region: CSASEARTGNTIYF. The CDR3 nucleotides are TGCAGTGCTAGTGAAGCCCGTACTGGAAACACCATATATTTT.

This chain uses TRBV7-6 with TRBJ2-7; D assignment may be TRBD1 or TRBD2 (5 bases each). The CDR3 has 14 amino acids. Trimming removed 5 bases from V and 0 bases from J, with 11 bases in between. CDR1 is SGHVS and CDR2 is FNYEAQ in the germline V gene. CDR3 sequence (DNA): TGTGCCAGCAGCCCGGGGACCCACTCCTACGAGCAGTACTTC. The encoded protein is CASSPGTHSYEQYF.

The V and J genes are TRBV12-3 or TRBV12-4 and TRBJ1-2; 7 bases fit TRBD1. J was trimmed by 3 bases and V by 4 bases; bases with no gene match: 8. The CDR3 sequence is 15 residues long. CDR3 sequence reads: CASSSSHRGDYGYTF. The DNA of the CDR3 is TGTGCCAGCAGTTCCTCTCACAGGGGTGACTATGGCTACACCTTC.

CDR3 bases: TGTGCCAGCCGCCGCGGGGTGGATACGCAGTATTTT. This encodes CASRRGVDTQYF. V gene TRBV7-9 combines with J gene TRBJ2-3; possibly TRBD2 for D (6 bases). The CDR3 totals 12 residues. Germline V lookup: CDR1 SEHNR, CDR2 FQNEAQ (reference sequence). V lost 8 bases, J lost 6 bases, and 12 bases lay in between.

V gene TRBV7-9 combines with J gene TRBJ1-2, with 10 nucleotides matching TRBD1. This CDR3 comprises 15 residues. V shed 6 bases, J shed 4 bases, and the junction held 8 bases outside the gene matches. Germline-derived CDR1 and CDR2 are SEHNR and FQNEAQ (reference sequence). The CDR3, as DNA: TGTGCCAGCAGTTTTGCGACAGGGGGCTTCTATGGCTACACCTTC. This encodes CASSFATGGFYGYTF.